One sample yielded the 19 T cell receptor beta chains listed below, sequenced in a study of brain T cells in children with intractable seizures. Using immunoSEQ multiplex PCR, the repertoire was profiled, and TCRdb retains in-frame clones only, with some absent. The data contain around 340,000 clones, roughly 93% of them singletons. Stated time point: blood from clinic visit 5 months post-surgery; TSC patient then seizure free. The specimen comprised peripheral blood, sampled around 5 months after surgery. Receptors were obtained from a boy in the first two years of life with tuberous sclerosis and intractable seizures.

The sample holds one count of this clone. The chain combines TRBV7-2 with TRBJ2-1; 13 bases agree with TRBD2. V lost 5 bases, J lost 8 bases, and 9 bases stayed unmatched. The CDR3 has 16 amino acids. Germline V gene lookup returns CDR1 SGHTA and CDR2 FQGNSA. CDR3 bases: TGTGCCAGCAGCATAACCGGGACTAGCGGGATCGATGAGCAGTTCTTC. This encodes CASSITGTSGIDEQFF.

The V call is TRBV4-2, the J call TRBJ2-1; no reliable D call. The CDR3 is made up of 14 amino acids. V lost 2 bases, J lost 3 bases, and 8 bases lay in between. Germline lookup yields CDR1 LGHNA and CDR2 YNFKEQ. Here the CDR3 DNA reads TGTGCCAGCAGCCAATATGCAGGCTACAATGAGCAGTTCTTC. Amino acids: CASSQYAGYNEQFF.

The rearrangement links TRBV5-6 to TRBJ2-1; no definite D call. The germline gives CDR1 SGHDT, CDR2 YYEEEE. The V end was cut by 3 bases, the J end by 9 bases, with 10 bases between. This CDR3 has 12 residues. The CDR3 here is CASSYNPREQFF. The CDR3 DNA sequence: TGTGCCAGCAGCTACAACCCCCGTGAGCAGTTCTTC.

The V gene is TRBV5-1, the J gene TRBJ1-2; a possible D gene is TRBD1 (6 bases). V lost 4 bases and J 3 bases, leaving 10 bases between the germline ends. CDR1 and CDR2 from the germline V gene are SGHRS and YFSETQ. The CDR3 spans 13 residues. CDR3 loop: CASSGDTDYGYTF. The CDR3 nucleotides are TGCGCCAGCAGCGGGGACACTGACTATGGCTACACCTTC.

The CDR3 sequence is CASSFSGGADTQYF. The CDR3 coding sequence is TGCGCCAGCAGCTTTAGCGGGGGGGCCGATACGCAGTATTTT. The chain links TRBV5-1 to TRBJ2-3; TRBD2 matches at 11 bases. The CDR3 runs 14 residues. The germline gives CDR1 SGHRS, CDR2 YFSETQ. V lost 2 bases and J lost 6; bases outside the gene matches: 2.

The rearrangement uses TRBV11-2 and TRBJ1-1; D uncertain. From germline, CDR1 is SGHAT and CDR2 FQNNGV. The CDR3 contains 15 residues. V was clipped by 0 bases and J by 2 bases, with 10 bases between them. In nucleotides, the CDR3 is TGTGCCAGCAGCTTAGATGGGGATTTAAACACTGAAGCTTTCTTT. It specifies CASSLDGDLNTEAFF. Variable domain in full (rest from reference TRBV11-2 and TRBJ1-1): EAGVAQSPRYKIIEKRQSVAFWCNPISGHATLYWYQQILGQGPKLLIQFQNNGVVDDSQLPKDRFSAERLKGVDSTLKIQPAKLEDSAVYLCASSLDGDLNTEAFFGQGTRLTVV.

The chain combines TRBV24-1 with TRBJ1-5, with 8 bases lining up with TRBD1. CDR3 size: 16 residues. Trimming removed 4 bases from V and 3 bases from J; junction bases left unmatched: 7. Germline CDR1 KGHDR, CDR2 SFDVKD. As DNA, the CDR3 is TGTGCCACCAGTGACTCGACAGGGGATCCCAATCAGCCCCAGCATTTT. Residues: CATSDSTGDPNQPQHF.

The J gene is TRBJ2-1, the V gene TRBV19; possibly TRBD2 for D (6 bases). The germline V gene encodes CDR1 LNHDA and CDR2 SQIVND (reference sequence). The CDR3 is 16 residues long. Trimming removed 2 bases at V and 6 bases at J, with 17 bases between. CDR3 bases: TGTGCCAGTAGTATAAATCGAGGCGGCGGGATCAATGAGCAGTTCTTC. Protein sequence: CASSINRGGGINEQFF.

The chain has TRBV5-1 and TRBJ2-5; tentatively, D is TRBD1 or TRBD2 (6 bases each). Germline CDR1 reads SGHRS; CDR2 reads YFSETQ. The CDR3 extends over 16 amino acids. V dropped 2 bases and J dropped 0 bases, with 14 bases sitting between them. The CDR3 DNA reads TGCGCCAGCAGCTTAAGACTAGGGGGGTACCAAGAGACCCAGTACTTC. Translated, it gives CASSLRLGGYQETQYF.

The rearrangement joins TRBV27 to TRBJ2-5; D is ambiguous. This CDR3 has 15 amino acids. V was trimmed by 8 bases and J by 4 bases, leaving 20 bases between them. Germline V gene lookup returns CDR1 MNHEY and CDR2 SMNVEV (reference sequence). This chain's CDR3 is CASREGALTGETQYF. CDR3 nucleotide sequence: TGTGCCAGCCGAGAAGGCGCCCTAACCGGAGAGACCCAGTACTTC.

The chain carries TRBV21-1 and TRBJ2-7; whether TRBD2, the table's D call, matches the DNA was not checked. TRBV21-1 is designated a pseudogene. This CDR3 has 14 amino acids. Here the CDR3 DNA reads TGTGCCAGCAGCAAACCAGCGGAACACTACGAGCAGTACTTC. Its translation: CASSKPAEHYEQYF.

This chain links TRBV2 with TRBJ2-1, with D possibly being TRBD1 or TRBD2 (6 bases each). Trimming took 9 bases from V and 1 from J, leaving 22 bases between them. CDR1 and CDR2 from the germline V gene are SNHLY and FYNNEI. The CDR3 consists of 17 residues. The CDR3 DNA reads TGTGCCAGGAGGGGGAGGCAGGGATCAAAATCCTACAATGAGCAGTTCTTC. Amino acid sequence: CARRGRQGSKSYNEQFF.

The chain combines TRBV13 with TRBJ1-2, with D possibly matching TRBD1 (6 bases). From germline, CDR1 is PRHDT and CDR2 FYEKMQ (reference sequence). Trimming pared 4 bases from V and 8 bases from J, leaving 17 bases between. The CDR3 loop spans 14 amino acids. The CDR3 reads CASSWGRGSQGYTF. CDR3 DNA sequence: TGTGCCAGCAGCTGGGGCAGGGGAAGTCAAGGCTACACCTTC.

The chain joins TRBV9 to TRBJ2-2; possible D gene TRBD2, 5 bases. The V end was cut by 6 bases, the J end by 2 bases, with 14 bases between. The V gene's germline CDR1 is SGDLS and CDR2 YYNGEE. This CDR3 region has 15 residues. The CDR3 DNA is TGTGCCAGCAATTCCCGGGAACTAAACACCGGGGAGCTGTTTTTT. It yields the protein CASNSRELNTGELFF.

The genes are TRBV6-5 and TRBJ2-1, with no clear D. In germline, CDR1 is MNHEY, CDR2 SVGAGI. The CDR3 loop spans 14 amino acids. The V and J ends lost 0 bases and 4 bases respectively, with 7 bases between them. CDR3 coding DNA: TGTGCCAGCAGTTACTCCTCAGCTTACAATGAGCAGTTCTTC. Its translation is CASSYSSAYNEQFF.

This rearrangement joins TRBV27 to TRBJ1-6; maybe TRBD1 (5 bases). CDR3 length equals 14 residues. Trimming removed 4 bases from V and 10 bases from J, with 14 bases in between. Germline-derived CDR1 and CDR2 are MNHEY and SMNVEV (reference sequence). This CDR3 is CASSYRDPGSPLHF. For the CDR3, the DNA is TGTGCCAGCAGTTACCGGGACCCAGGATCACCCCTCCACTTT.

The chain uses TRBV19 and TRBJ1-5; TRBD1 matches 9 bases. This CDR3 is 14 amino acids long. Germline V gives CDR1 LNHDA, CDR2 SQIVND (reference sequence). Unmatched junction bases numbered 6, after V lost 9 bases and J lost 3 bases. CDR3 loop: CASKQGAFNQPQHF. CDR3 coding DNA: TGTGCCAGCAAACAGGGGGCCTTCAATCAGCCCCAGCATTTT.

The chain has TRBV25-1 and TRBJ1-6; D remains ambiguous. The V and J ends lost 5 bases and 5 bases respectively, with 16 bases between them. CDR3 length equals 16 residues. The germline V gene has CDR1 MGHDK and CDR2 SYGVNS. The CDR3 loop reads CASSSRSRLNNSPLHF. For the CDR3, the DNA is TGTGCCAGCAGTTCTAGGTCACGGCTTAATAATTCACCCCTCCACTTT.

This chain connects TRBV3-1 (or the pseudogene TRBV3-2) to TRBJ2-7, with D possibly matching TRBD2 (6 bases). V was clipped by 0 bases and J by 9 bases, with 12 bases between them. Per germline, CDR1 LGHDT and CDR2 YNNKEL (reference sequence). The CDR3 sequence is 13 residues long. This CDR3 reads CASSQDIGGMQYF. The CDR3, as DNA: TGTGCCAGCAGCCAAGATATCGGGGGAATGCAGTACTTC.